This T cell receptor beta chain was retrieved from a study of cytomegalovirus exposure and HLA in healthy donors. PCR employed 60 Vbeta and 13 Jbeta primers. Clones were read by immunoSEQ multiplex PCR, and TCRdb kept only the in-frame ones, dropping some. The sample has about 93,000 clones, around 77% seen once; the top ten hold 7.3%. Study observations and caveats: Sequences of the TCR beta chain were said to predict the HLA-A and HLA-B alleles of most subjects accurately. In vitro assays verified that a few CMV-associated chains recognized CMV antigens specifically.

V was pared by 0 bases and J by 4 bases, with 7 bases of the junction left unmatched. The CDR3 covers 17 residues. Germline-derived CDR1 and CDR2 are SGHDN and FVKESK. Although they were nominally healthy when sampled, donors likely had unrecorded immune exposures. As for this clone: Its antigen is unknown.

Source material: PBMCs. This sequence was found in a young man in good health and CMV-seronegative. The chain couples TRBV14 to TRBJ1-3; 9 positions agree with TRBD1. The CDR3 nucleotides read TGTGCCAGCAGCCAAGATTTCGGGGACAGGGCAGGAAACACCATATATTTT. Encoded protein: CASSQDFGDRAGNTIYF.